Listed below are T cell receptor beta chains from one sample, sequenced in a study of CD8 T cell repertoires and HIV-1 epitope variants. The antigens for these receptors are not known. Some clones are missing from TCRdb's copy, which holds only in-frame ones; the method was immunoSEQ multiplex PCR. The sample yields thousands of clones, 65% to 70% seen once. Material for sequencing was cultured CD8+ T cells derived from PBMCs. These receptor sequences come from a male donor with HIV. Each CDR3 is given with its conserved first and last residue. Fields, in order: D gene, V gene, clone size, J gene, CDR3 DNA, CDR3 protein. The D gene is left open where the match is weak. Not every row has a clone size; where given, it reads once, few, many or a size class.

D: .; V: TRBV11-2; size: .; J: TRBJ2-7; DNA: TGTGCCAGCAGCTCCTCGGACGGCTACGAGCAGTACTTC; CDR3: CASSSSDGYEQYF
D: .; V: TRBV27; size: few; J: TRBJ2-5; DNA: TGTGCCAGCAGCTCCGCCGGGATAGATCAAGAGACCCAGTACTTC; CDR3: CASSSAGIDQETQYF
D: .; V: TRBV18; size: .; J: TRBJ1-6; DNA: TGTGCCAGCTCACCGCTATGGGATGATTCAGGCTCCTATAATTCACCCCTCCACTTT; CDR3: CASSPLWDDSGSYNSPLHF
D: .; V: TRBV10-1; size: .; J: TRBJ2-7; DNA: TGCGCCAGCAGTGGGGAGGGAGGGACATTCTACGAGCAGTACTTC; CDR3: CASSGEGGTFYEQYF
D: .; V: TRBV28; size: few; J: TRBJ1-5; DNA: TGTGCCAGCAGTATCCCCCGGGACACCAATCAGCCCCAGCATTTT; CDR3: CASSIPRDTNQPQHF
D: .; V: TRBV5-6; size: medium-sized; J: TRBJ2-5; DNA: TGTGCCAGCAGCTTCCTAACACCTCAAGAGACCCAGTACTTC; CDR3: CASSFLTPQETQYF
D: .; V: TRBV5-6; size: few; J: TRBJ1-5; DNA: TGTGCCAGCAGCTACGACAGCAATCAGCCCCAGCATTTT; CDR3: CASSYDSNQPQHF
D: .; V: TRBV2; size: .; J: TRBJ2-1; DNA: TGTGCCAGCAGTGAAGGGTACAATGAGCAGTTCTTC; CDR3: CASSEGYNEQFF
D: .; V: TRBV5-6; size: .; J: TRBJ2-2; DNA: TGTGCCAGCAGCCCAGGGTTCGCGAACACCGGGGAGCTGTTTTTT; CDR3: CASSPGFANTGELFF
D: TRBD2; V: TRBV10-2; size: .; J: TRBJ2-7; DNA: TGCGCCAGCAGTACTAGCGGGAGTGGGTACGAGCAGTACTTC; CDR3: CASSTSGSGYEQYF
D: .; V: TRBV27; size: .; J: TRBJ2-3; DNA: TGTGCCAGCAGTTCGACCCCCACAGGGATTCTCGGCACAGATACGCAGTATTTT; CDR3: CASSSTPTGILGTDTQYF
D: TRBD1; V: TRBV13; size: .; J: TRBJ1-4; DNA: TGTGCCAGCAGCCTACAAAGTAACAGGGGAACTAATGAAAAACTGTTTTTT; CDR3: CASSLQSNRGTNEKLFF
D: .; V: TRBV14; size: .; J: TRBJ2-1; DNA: TGTGCCAGCAGCCGGCCTGGCAGGGGAGCTTTCAATGAGCAGTTCTTC; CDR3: CASSRPGRGAFNEQFF
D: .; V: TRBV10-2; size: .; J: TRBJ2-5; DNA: TGCGCCAGCCAAAGGGGAGCTCTCCAAGAGACCCAGTACTTC; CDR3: CASQRGALQETQYF
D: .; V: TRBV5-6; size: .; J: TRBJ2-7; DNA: TGTGCCAGCAGCTCGTTACATCTATACGAGCAGTACTTC; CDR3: CASSSLHLYEQYF
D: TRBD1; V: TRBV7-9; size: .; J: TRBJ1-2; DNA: TGTGCCAGCAGCCCTTGGACAGGGTTAGGCTACACCTTC; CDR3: CASSPWTGLGYTF
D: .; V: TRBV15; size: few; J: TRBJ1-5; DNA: TGTGCCACCAGCCCCGAGGGGGACAGCAATCAGCCCCAGCATTTT; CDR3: CATSPEGDSNQPQHF
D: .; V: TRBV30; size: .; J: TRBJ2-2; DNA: TGTGCCTGGAGCGGGGGTCGAGGCACCGGGGAGCTGTTTTTT; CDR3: CAWSGGRGTGELFF
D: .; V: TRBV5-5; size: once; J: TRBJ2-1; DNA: TGTGCCAGCAGCTTGGGGCTCGTGGACTACAATGAGCAGTTCTTC; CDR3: CASSLGLVDYNEQFF
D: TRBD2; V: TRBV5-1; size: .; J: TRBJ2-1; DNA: TGCGCCAGCAGCTTGGCGGGACTAGGGGGCAATGAGCAGTTCTTC; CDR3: CASSLAGLGGNEQFF
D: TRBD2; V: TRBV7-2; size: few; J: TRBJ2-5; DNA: TGTGCCAGCAGCTCCGGCGGGGGGGTCCAAGAGACCCAGTACTTC; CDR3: CASSSGGGVQETQYF
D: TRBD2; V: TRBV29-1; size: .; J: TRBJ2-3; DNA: TGCAGCGTTAGCGGGAGGGCCGGTTGGGCAGATACGCAGTATTTT; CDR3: CSVSGRAGWADTQYF
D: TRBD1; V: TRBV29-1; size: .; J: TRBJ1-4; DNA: TGCAGCGTCTCCGGGACAGGGGAGGGCTTACATGAAAAACTGTTTTTT; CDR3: CSVSGTGEGLHEKLFF
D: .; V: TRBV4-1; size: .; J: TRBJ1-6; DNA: TGCGCCAGCAGCCCCGAGCAGCGATATAATTCACCCCTCCACTTT; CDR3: CASSPEQRYNSPLHF
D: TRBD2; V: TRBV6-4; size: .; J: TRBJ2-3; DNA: TGTGCCAGCAGTGACTCAACTAGCGGGGGGGCAGATACGCAGTATTTT; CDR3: CASSDSTSGGADTQYF
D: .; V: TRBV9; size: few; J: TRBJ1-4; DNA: TGTGCCAGCAGCGAGGGGGGTGACAAAGCAGAAAAACTGTTTTTT; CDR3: CASSEGGDKAEKLFF
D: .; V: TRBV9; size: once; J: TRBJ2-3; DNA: TGTGCCAGCAGCCTCCCGACTATTTCGGATACGCAGTATTTT; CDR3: CASSLPTISDTQYF
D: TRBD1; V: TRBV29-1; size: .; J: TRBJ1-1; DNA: TGCAGCGTCTCCCGGGACAGGGGCTCTGAAGCTTTCTTT; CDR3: CSVSRDRGSEAFF
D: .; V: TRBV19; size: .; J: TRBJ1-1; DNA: TGTGCCAGTAGTGCCTCTCCGGGGGGTCTGAACACTGAAGCTTTCTTT; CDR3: CASSASPGGLNTEAFF
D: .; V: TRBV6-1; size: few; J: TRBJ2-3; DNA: TGTGCCAGCAGAGACGGACAGTTAACGGGAGATACGCAGTATTTT; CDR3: CASRDGQLTGDTQYF
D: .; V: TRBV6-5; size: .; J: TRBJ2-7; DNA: TGTGCCAGCAGTTACAGTAGGACCTACGAGCAGTACTTC; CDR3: CASSYSRTYEQYF
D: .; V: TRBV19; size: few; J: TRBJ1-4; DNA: TGTGCCAGTCACGGGGCCGGAGCTAATGAAAAACTGTTTTTT; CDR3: CASHGAGANEKLFF
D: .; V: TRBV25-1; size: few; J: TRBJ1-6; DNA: TGTGCCAGCAGTGAATCAGGTGGGAATTCACCCCTCCACTTT; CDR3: CASSESGGNSPLHF
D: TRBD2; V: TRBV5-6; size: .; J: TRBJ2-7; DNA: TGTGCCAGCAGCGCGGGACTAGGTTCCTCCGAGCAGTACTTC; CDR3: CASSAGLGSSEQYF
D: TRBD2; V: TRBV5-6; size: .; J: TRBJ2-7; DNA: TGTGCCAGCAGCTTGGCTCTAGCGGGACGTAGGGAGCAGTACTTC; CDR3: CASSLALAGRREQYF
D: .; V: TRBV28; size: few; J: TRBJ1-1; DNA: TGTGCCATCAGCCCCTGGGATCCCAAAACTGAAGCTTTCTTT; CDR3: CAISPWDPKTEAFF